One and the same sample provided the 18 T cell receptor beta chains below, sequenced in a study of blood T cell repertoires in COVID-19. The repertoire was sequenced with immunoSEQ multiplex PCR; TCRdb's copy has only in-frame clones and lacks some. The sample lists roughly 40,000 clones; roughly 90% were seen once. The source material was peripheral blood. These receptors all come from a human donor in a cohort sampled during active COVID-19.

This chain joins TRBV5-1 and TRBJ2-1; 8 bases are a match to TRBD2. There are 14 residues in the CDR3. Germline V lookup: CDR1 SGHRS, CDR2 YFSETQ. With 1 base clipped from V and 4 bases from J, the junction kept 1 base outside the gene matches. CDR3: CASSLSGGYNEQFF. Written as DNA, the CDR3 is TGCGCCAGCAGCTTGAGCGGGGGATACAATGAGCAGTTCTTC.

This clone was seen more than once but under ten times. The chain couples TRBV5-1 to TRBJ2-7, with 7 bases that match TRBD2. The length of the CDR3 is 15 residues. Germline assignment: CDR1 SGHRS and CDR2 YFSETQ. J was trimmed by 0 bases and V by 3 bases; bases with no gene match: 6. The CDR3 reads CASSSSSGSSYEQYF. In DNA form, the CDR3 reads TGCGCCAGCAGCTCATCTAGCGGAAGCTCCTACGAGCAGTACTTC.

The chain combines TRBV5-8 with TRBJ2-4; D is perhaps TRBD2 (6 bases). Germline CDR1 and CDR2: SGHTS and YDEGEE. The CDR3 is made up of 16 amino acids. The V end lost 9 bases, the J end lost 0 bases, and 19 bases lay between the germline ends. The CDR3 sequence is CATISHGGVAKNIQYF. The CDR3 region has the DNA TGTGCCACCATAAGTCACGGGGGAGTAGCCAAAAACATTCAGTACTTC.

V usage is TRBV5-1 and J usage is TRBJ1-2; 9 positions agree with TRBD1. CDR3 length: 15 amino acids. Trimming cost V 1 base and J 6 bases; bases outside gene matches: 7. Germline V gene sequence: CDR1 SGHRS, CDR2 YFSETQ. CDR3 sequence: CASSLTGGGPNGYTF. CDR3 nucleotide sequence: TGCGCCAGCAGCTTGACAGGGGGCGGGCCTAATGGCTACACCTTC.

This clone appeared once. The chain employs TRBV7-2 and TRBJ2-7, with TRBD2 matching 10 bases. This CDR3 has 14 amino acids. Germline CDR1 is SGHTA and CDR2 is FQGNSA. With V trimmed by 3 bases and J by 7 bases, 6 bases remained unmatched. CDR3 nucleotide sequence: TGTGCCAGCAGCTTGCCTAGCGGGAGAGGTGAGCAGTACTTC. Translating gives CASSLPSGRGEQYF.

The chain carries TRBV9 and TRBJ2-3; tentative D call: TRBD2 (6 bases). Germline CDR1 is SGDLS and CDR2 is YYNGEE. Trimming left V 0 bases short and J 0 bases short, with 8 bases between. CDR3 size: 15 residues. CDR3 sequence: CASSVAGASTDTQYF. The CDR3 DNA reads TGTGCCAGCAGCGTAGCGGGAGCTAGCACAGATACGCAGTATTTT.

The rearrangement joins TRBV3-1 (or the pseudogene TRBV3-2) to TRBJ1-6, with 7 bases aligning to TRBD1. The J segment lost 7 bases and the V segment lost 4 bases, leaving 10 bases of the junction unmatched. From germline, CDR1 is LGHDT and CDR2 YNNKEL (reference sequence). This CDR3 region has 16 residues. CDR3 in amino acids: CASSRTGQEENSPLHF. The CDR3 DNA sequence: TGTGCCAGCAGCCGTACCGGACAGGAAGAGAATTCACCCCTCCACTTT.

The rearrangement joins TRBV2 to TRBJ2-1; tentatively, D is TRBD1 (6 bases). The CDR3 is made up of 14 amino acids. Germline CDR1 SNHLY, CDR2 FYNNEI. V was pared by 6 bases and J by 4 bases, with 13 bases between. The CDR3 sequence: CASRGDTRYNEQFF. CDR3 coding DNA: TGTGCCAGCAGAGGGGACACGAGGTACAATGAGCAGTTCTTC.

The J gene is TRBJ2-5, the V gene TRBV20-1; D gene unclear. The CDR3 runs to 11 residues. Deletions cut 0 bases from V and 5 bases from J, with 4 bases between. Germline CDR1 DFQATT, CDR2 SNEGSKA (reference sequence). CDR3 DNA: TGCAGTGCTAGAGATTCGGAGACCCAGTACTTC. It yields the protein CSARDSETQYF.

The chain recombines TRBV27 with TRBJ2-7; 9 nucleotides line up with TRBD1. The length of the CDR3 is 15 residues. Germline-derived CDR1 and CDR2 are MNHEY and SMNVEV (reference sequence). After removal of 5 bases from V and 3 bases from J, the junction contained 8 bases not matched to a gene. This chain's CDR3 is CASSPRDRGGYEQYF. The CDR3 nucleotides are TGTGCCAGCAGTCCACGCGACAGGGGGGGCTACGAGCAGTACTTC.

This chain joins TRBV11-3 and TRBJ2-7; 7 bases align to TRBD1. This CDR3 is built from 16 residues. Germline V gene sequence: CDR1 SGHNT, CDR2 YENEEA. Unmatched junction bases numbered 13, after V lost 5 bases and J lost 3 bases. The CDR3 spells CASSPTGQEIGYEQYF. As DNA, the CDR3 is TGTGCCAGCAGCCCAACCGGACAGGAGATCGGCTACGAGCAGTACTTC.

The chain's CDR3 is CASSLDGASNYGYTF. The CDR3 DNA is TGTGCCAGCAGCTTAGATGGGGCATCAAACTATGGCTACACCTTC. V usage is TRBV7-9 and J usage is TRBJ1-2; D might be TRBD1 (5 bases). Trimming took off 1 base at V and 2 bases at J, with 11 bases between the two ends. The germline V gene encodes CDR1 SEHNR and CDR2 FQNEAQ (reference sequence). This CDR3 region has 15 residues.

The chain joins TRBV2 to TRBJ2-1; maybe TRBD2 (6 bases). Germline-derived CDR1 and CDR2 are SNHLY and FYNNEI. The CDR3 is made up of 13 amino acids. The ends were cut back, 6 bases at V and 4 bases at J, with 10 bases in the middle. The CDR3 nucleotides read TGTGCCAGCAGGCTCCGGGAGTACAATGAGCAGTTCTTC. This translates into CASRLREYNEQFF.

The rearrangement uses TRBV5-1 and TRBJ2-7, with TRBD2 identical over 7 bases. This CDR3 contains 14 residues. CDR1 and CDR2 (germline): SGHRS, YFSETQ. The V segment lost 4 bases and the J segment 0 bases; nucleotides outside the gene matches: 4. CDR3 coding DNA: TGCGCCAGCAGCGTTTCTAGCGGCTCCTACGAGCAGTACTTC. It specifies CASSVSSGSYEQYF.

The chain combines TRBV5-6 with TRBJ1-3; tentative D call: TRBD1 (6 bases). Germline values: CDR1 SGHDT, CDR2 YYEEEE. The CDR3 runs to 15 residues. Trimming pared 2 bases from V and 3 bases from J, leaving 12 bases between. CDR3 sequence: CASSFGGADGNTIYF. In DNA, the CDR3 is TGTGCCAGCAGCTTTGGGGGGGCGGATGGAAACACCATATATTTT.

The chain employs TRBV11-2 and TRBJ1-2; 7 nucleotides match TRBD1. Germline CDR1 reads SGHAT; CDR2 reads FQNNGV. The CDR3 contains 14 residues. V was clipped by 5 bases and J by 1 base; unmatched bases: 4. CDR3 in DNA: TGTGCCAGCAGCATCCGGGACAGTAACTATGGCTACACCTTC. Translated: CASSIRDSNYGYTF.

The chain has TRBV5-1 and TRBJ1-4; 8 bases are shared with TRBD1. Germline CDR1 is SGHRS and CDR2 is YFSETQ. This CDR3 contains 16 residues. V was clipped by 0 bases and J by 3 bases; unmatched bases: 4. The CDR3 sequence is CASSLGQGAANEKLFF. Here the CDR3 DNA reads TGCGCCAGCAGCTTGGGTCAGGGGGCTGCTAATGAAAAACTGTTTTTT.

V and J are TRBV10-3 and TRBJ2-7; no firm D call. CDR1 is ENHRY, CDR2 SYGVKD, per germline. V gave up 3 bases and J gave up 2 bases, with 11 bases separating them. This CDR3 region has 14 residues. CDR3 region: CAISESGLPYEQYF. The CDR3 region has the DNA TGTGCCATCAGTGAATCAGGCCTTCCCTACGAGCAGTACTTC.